These 23 T cell receptor beta chains came from one sample sequenced in a study of blood T cell repertoires in COVID-19. Only in-frame clones appear in the TCRdb table, and some are missing; sequencing was by immunoSEQ multiplex PCR. The sample lists around 160,000 clones; 86% were seen once. The material sequenced was peripheral blood. The receptors come from a man between 18 and 35 years old with acute or convalescent COVID-19.

The chain couples TRBV5-1 to TRBJ2-1, with 7 nucleotides matching TRBD2. Germline values: CDR1 SGHRS, CDR2 YFSETQ. V trimming: 5 bases; J trimming: 5 bases; junction bases outside the gene matches: 4. CDR3 length: 13 amino acids. CDR3 sequence reads: CASRTLADNEQFF. As DNA, the CDR3 is TGCGCCAGCAGGACGCTAGCGGACAATGAGCAGTTCTTC.

This chain joins TRBV4-2 and TRBJ1-1; 7 bases line up with TRBD1. Germline lookup yields CDR1 LGHNA and CDR2 YNFKEQ. This CDR3 is 14 amino acids long. V lost 3 bases, J lost 4 bases, and 5 bases stayed unmatched. CDR3 loop: CASSQLGTATEAFF. CDR3 coding DNA: TGTGCCAGCAGCCAGCTCGGGACAGCCACTGAAGCTTTCTTT.

The V and J genes are TRBV19 and TRBJ1-3; unclear D gene. Germline V lookup: CDR1 LNHDA, CDR2 SQIVND (reference sequence). This CDR3 is built from 14 residues. The V end lost 2 bases, the J end lost 0 bases, and 5 bases lay between the germline ends. The CDR3 bases are TGTGCCAGTAGTATATCCAACTCTGGAAACACCATATATTTT. Encoded protein: CASSISNSGNTIYF.

This clone has just a few counts. The chain couples TRBV4-1 to TRBJ1-6, with 8 bases aligning to TRBD1. Germline trimming cut 1 base from V and 6 bases from J; bases unmatched to any gene: 2. The CDR3 sequence is 15 residues long. In germline, CDR1 is MGHRA, CDR2 YSYEKL. CDR3 residues: CASSQVDRANSPLHF. For the CDR3, the DNA is TGCGCCAGCAGCCAAGTGGACAGGGCTAATTCACCCCTCCACTTT.

This chain connects TRBV29-1 to TRBJ1-2, with a weak D call TRBD1 (6 bases). V dropped 4 bases and J dropped 7 bases, with 13 bases sitting between them. In germline, CDR1 is SQVTM, CDR2 ANQGSEA. CDR3 length: 12 amino acids. In nucleotides, the CDR3 is TGCAGCGTTGTCGGGGGGGCGGGTGGCTACACCTTC. This gives the protein CSVVGGAGGYTF.

The rearrangement links TRBV5-8 to TRBJ2-3, with D perhaps matching TRBD2 (6 bases). This CDR3 has 11 residues. Per the germline V gene, CDR1 is SGHTS and CDR2 is YDEGEE. V was trimmed by 9 bases and J by 8 bases, leaving 13 bases between them. CDR3 protein: CATSYGGTQYF. The CDR3, as DNA: TGTGCCACCTCGTACGGGGGTACGCAGTATTTT.

In nucleotides, the CDR3 is TGTGCCAGCAGTTCGGACAGGGTGGGGACTGAAGCTTTCTTT. Encoded protein: CASSSDRVGTEAFF. V gene TRBV28 combines with J gene TRBJ1-1, with 8 bases that match TRBD1. Per germline, CDR1 MDHEN and CDR2 SYDVKM. Trimming took 4 bases from V and 5 from J; bases not matched to a gene: 6. This CDR3 contains 14 residues.

This rearrangement joins TRBV6-6 to TRBJ2-5, with D perhaps TRBD1 (6 bases). The CDR3 covers 12 residues. V was pared by 6 bases and J by 4 bases, with 9 bases between. Per the germline V gene, CDR1 is MNHNY and CDR2 is SVGAGI (reference sequence). The CDR3 region has the DNA TGTGCCAGCAGACAGGGCCCAGAGACCCAGTACTTC. Residues: CASRQGPETQYF.

This clone occurred a few times. In the same sample, other DNA sequences code for this CDR3. V and J are TRBV18 and TRBJ1-2; D unclear. Germline V CDR1 and CDR2: KGHSH, LQKENI. The CDR3 consists of 11 residues. Trimming took 6 bases from V and 8 from J, leaving 10 bases between them. The CDR3 nucleotides read TGTGCCAGCTCGCCCGGGGAAGGCTACACCTTC. Amino acid sequence: CASSPGEGYTF.

The genes are TRBV24-1 and TRBJ2-2; tentatively, D is TRBD2 (8 bases). The length of the CDR3 is 16 residues. Germline loops: CDR1 KGHDR, CDR2 SFDVKD. V shed 4 bases and J shed 5 bases, with 16 bases lying between them. The CDR3, as DNA: TGTGCCACCAGTGACCCGGGAGGGGGCCAAACCGGGGAGCTGTTTTTT. Encoded protein: CATSDPGGGQTGELFF.

Concerning this clone itself: At the DNA level, this CDR3 is encoded by other sequences in the same sample as well. V usage is TRBV30 and J usage is TRBJ2-7; 7 bases map to TRBD1. Germline V lookup: CDR1 GTSNPN, CDR2 SVGIG (reference sequence). V lost 3 bases to trimming and J lost 6 bases; unmatched junction nucleotides: 5. This CDR3 region has 12 residues. The CDR3 here is CAWSITGAEQYF. CDR3 coding DNA: TGTGCCTGGAGCATAACAGGGGCCGAGCAGTACTTC.

V usage is TRBV7-9 and J usage is TRBJ1-4; D not certain. The CDR3 totals 14 residues. Deletions cut 6 bases from V and 7 bases from J, with 15 bases between. Per the germline V gene, CDR1 is SEHNR and CDR2 is FQNEAQ (reference sequence). The CDR3 spells CASSSAGRLEKLFF. In DNA form, the CDR3 reads TGTGCCAGCAGTTCAGCGGGCAGGCTTGAAAAACTGTTTTTT.

The chain uses TRBV5-1 and TRBJ2-1; TRBD1 aligns across 10 bases. This CDR3 comprises 15 residues. Germline values: CDR1 SGHRS, CDR2 YFSETQ. V lost 2 bases to trimming and J lost 7 bases; unmatched junction nucleotides: 6. Written as DNA, the CDR3 is TGCGCCAGCAGCTTAGGACAGGGGGAAATTAATGAGCAGTTCTTC. The encoded protein is CASSLGQGEINEQFF. Full variable domain (remainder filled in from reference TRBV5-1 and TRBJ2-1): KAGVTQTPRYLIKTRGQQVTLSCSPISGHRSVSWYQQTPGQGLQFLFEYFSETQRNKGNFPGRFSGRQFSNSRSEMNVSTLELGDSALYLCASSLGQGEINEQFFGPGTRLTVL.

The chain carries TRBV21-1 and TRBJ1-5. TRBV21-1 is noted as a pseudogene. The CDR3 runs to 18 residues. CDR3 amino acids: CASSKAGRRLAGNQPQHF. CDR3 in DNA: TGTGCCAGCAGCAAAGCTGGCAGGAGACTAGCTGGCAATCAGCCCCAGCATTTT.

The rearrangement uses TRBV28 and TRBJ1-3, with TRBD1 as a possible D gene (6 bases). V shed 9 bases and J shed 0 bases, with 12 bases lying between them. The CDR3 totals 14 residues. Germline lookup yields CDR1 MDHEN and CDR2 SYDVKM. The CDR3 sequence: CASRTALSGNTIYF. The DNA of the CDR3 is TGTGCCAGTAGGACAGCCCTCTCTGGAAACACCATATATTTT. Full variable domain (missing parts from reference TRBV28 and TRBJ1-3): DVKVTQSSRYLVKRTGEKVFLECVQDMDHENMFWYRQDPGLGLRLIYFSYDVKMKEKGDIPEGYSVSREKKERFSLILESASTNQTSMYLCASRTALSGNTIYFGEGSWLTVV.

This chain uses TRBV27 with TRBJ1-2; 10 nucleotides line up with TRBD1. Trimming at V came to 6 bases and at J to 0 bases, leaving 7 bases not matched to a gene. CDR1 and CDR2 from the germline V gene are MNHEY and SMNVEV (reference sequence). The CDR3 runs 16 residues. The CDR3 protein is CASRGDRGTTNYGYTF. CDR3 DNA: TGTGCCAGCAGGGGGGACAGGGGAACCACTAACTATGGCTACACCTTC.

The rearrangement joins TRBV7-9 to TRBJ2-2, with 7 bases identical to TRBD2. Trimming cost V 4 bases and J 1 base; bases outside gene matches: 0. The CDR3 is 14 amino acids. Germline CDR1 reads SEHNR; CDR2 reads FQNEAQ (reference sequence). The CDR3 DNA reads as TGTGCCAGCAGCTCGGGGGGGAACACCGGGGAGCTGTTTTTT. Encoded protein: CASSSGGNTGELFF.

The gene calls are TRBV25-1 and TRBJ2-7; D unresolved. This CDR3 comprises 11 residues. The V end lost 0 bases, the J end lost 9 bases, and 6 bases lay between the germline ends. The germline CDR1 and CDR2 sequences are MGHDK and SYGVNS. CDR3 DNA sequence: TGTGCCAGCAGTGAATATAGAATGCAGTACTTC. Its protein is CASSEYRMQYF.

The rearrangement links TRBV6-5 to TRBJ2-5, with D uncertain. V was pared by 6 bases and J by 5 bases, with 16 bases between. Germline CDR1 is MNHEY and CDR2 is SVGAGI. The CDR3 covers 14 residues. In nucleotides, the CDR3 is TGTGCCAGCAGACCGACTGAAACCCGGGAGACCCAGTACTTC. Translation: CASRPTETRETQYF.

The table lists this clone with a count of one. The rearrangement joins TRBV11-1 to TRBJ1-1, with 8 bases identical to TRBD1. J lost 3 bases, V lost 5 bases, and 8 bases had no gene match. Germline lookup yields CDR1 SGHAT and CDR2 FQDESV (reference sequence). The CDR3 runs to 15 residues. The CDR3 protein is CASSLDRESYTEAFF. The CDR3 DNA sequence: TGTGCCAGCAGCCTGGACAGGGAATCGTACACTGAAGCTTTCTTT. The full variable domain, its missing parts supplied by reference TRBV11-1 and TRBJ1-1, is EAEVAQSPRYKITEKSQAVAFWCDPISGHATLYWYRQILGQGPELLVQFQDESVVDDSQLPKDRFSAERLKGVDSTLKIQPAELGDSAMYLCASSLDRESYTEAFFGQGTRLTVV.

V and J are TRBV6-6 and TRBJ2-7; possible D gene TRBD1, 6 bases. The CDR3 spans 14 residues. Germline assignment: CDR1 MNHNY and CDR2 SVGAGI (reference sequence). Trimming removed 2 bases at V and 3 bases at J, with 11 bases between. CDR3 amino acids: CASSYATGNYEQYV. Written as DNA, the CDR3 is TGTGCCAGCAGTTACGCCACAGGGAACTACGAGCAGTACGTC.

The J gene is TRBJ2-3, the V gene TRBV7-9, with 7 bases matching TRBD2. Germline CDR1 SEHNR, CDR2 FQNEAQ (reference sequence). The CDR3 totals 17 residues. The V and J ends lost 5 bases and 1 base, in that order; junction bases with no gene match: 12. CDR3 DNA: TGTGCCAGCAGCCCTCCCTGGCTAGCGGACGGCACAGATACGCAGTATTTT. Its protein product is CASSPPWLADGTDTQYF.

V gene TRBV5-4 combines with J gene TRBJ2-7; 16 nucleotides match TRBD2. Trimming cost V 4 bases and J 2 bases; bases outside gene matches: 9. Germline CDR1 reads SGHNT; CDR2 reads YYREEE (reference sequence). CDR3 length: 18 amino acids. CDR3 DNA sequence: TGTGCCAGCAGCAAGGGGACTAGCGGGGGGGCGGATCCCTACGAGCAGTACTTC. Its protein product is CASSKGTSGGADPYEQYF.